The 21 T cell receptor beta chains listed next were all sequenced from one sample in a study of blood T cell repertoires in COVID-19. Clones were sequenced by immunoSEQ multiplex PCR, and TCRdb holds only the in-frame ones, with some missing. The sample includes 150,000 to 200,000 clones, approximately 83% seen only once; the top ten take about 5%. Material for sequencing was PBMCs or T cells enriched from blood (not recorded which). These receptors were obtained from a man aged 65 to 79 who had been exposed to COVID-19.

The chain combines TRBV7-2 with TRBJ1-1, with D perhaps TRBD1 (6 bases). CDR3 length: 13 amino acids. Germline V CDR1 and CDR2: SGHTA, FQGNSA. V was trimmed by 5 bases and J by 8 bases, leaving 15 bases between them. CDR3 in amino acids: CASSLLNRGEAFF. The CDR3 nucleotides read TGTGCCAGCAGCCTACTTAATAGGGGGGAAGCTTTCTTT.

To note about this clone: A read error may explain this, as a much larger clone is one base away. Other DNA sequences in the sample encode the same CDR3. The V and J genes are TRBV12-3 or TRBV12-4 and TRBJ2-7; unclear D gene. V was trimmed by 6 bases and J by 1 base, leaving 4 bases between them. CDR3 size: 11 residues. CDR3 sequence (DNA): TGTGCCAGCAGCCCTTCCTACGAGCAGTACTTC. Translating gives CASSPSYEQYF.

The J gene is TRBJ1-2, the V gene TRBV6-5, with TRBD1 as a possible D gene (5 bases). Per the germline V gene, CDR1 is MNHEY and CDR2 is SVGAGI. The CDR3 totals 16 residues. The V gene lost 4 bases and the J gene lost 0 bases, with 15 bases spanning the gap. This CDR3 is CASSSLRDLANYGYTF. CDR3 coding DNA: TGTGCCAGCAGTTCCCTGAGGGACTTAGCTAACTATGGCTACACCTTC.

This clone was counted between two and nine times. The chain combines TRBV5-4 with TRBJ2-7; 9 bases agree with TRBD1. Trimming cost V 1 base and J 6 bases; bases outside gene matches: 5. The CDR3 has 14 amino acids. Per the germline V gene, CDR1 is SGHNT and CDR2 is YYREEE (reference sequence). The chain's CDR3 is CASSLTGGMGEQYF. CDR3 DNA sequence: TGTGCCAGCAGCTTGACAGGGGGCATGGGCGAGCAGTACTTC.

The chain joins TRBV7-2 to TRBJ2-3; D is ambiguous. Germline V gene data show CDR1 as SGHTA and CDR2 as FQGNSA. Between the trimmed V and J ends, which lost 1 base and 3 bases, there was a span of 11 bases. This CDR3 has 15 residues. CDR3 nucleotide sequence: TGTGCCAGCAGCTTAGGGATAACCGGGACAGATACGCAGTATTTT. Its protein product is CASSLGITGTDTQYF. Supplemented by reference TRBV7-2 and TRBJ2-3, the full variable domain reads GAGVSQSPSNKVTEKGKDVELRCDPISGHTALYWYRQSLGQGLEFLIYFQGNSAPDKSGLPSDRFSAERTGGSVSTLTIQRTQQEDSAVYLCASSLGITGTDTQYFGPGTRLTVL.

The chain links TRBV5-4 to TRBJ1-5; a possible D gene is TRBD1 (5 bases). Germline assignment: CDR1 SGHNT and CDR2 YYREEE (reference sequence). V was pared by 0 bases and J by 4 bases, with 8 bases between. The CDR3 is 14 amino acids. CDR3 DNA: TGTGCCAGCAGCTTGGCCGGGGGGAATCAGCCCCAGCATTTT. As protein: CASSLAGGNQPQHF.

CDR3 protein: CASSQSSTGTANSPLHF. CDR3 DNA: TGTGCCAGCAGTCAATCGTCCACCGGGACAGCAAATTCACCCCTCCACTTT. The V call is TRBV28, the J call TRBJ1-6; 7 bases map to TRBD1. Germline V gene lookup returns CDR1 MDHEN and CDR2 SYDVKM. Unmatched junction bases numbered 14, after V lost 5 bases and J lost 7 bases. The CDR3 totals 17 residues.

The J gene is TRBJ1-1, the V gene TRBV2; 7 bases are a match to TRBD1. This CDR3 contains 15 residues. Germline CDR1 and CDR2: SNHLY and FYNNEI. V lost 6 bases and J lost 4; bases outside the gene matches: 11. CDR3 sequence: CASRGTVEGGTEAFF. Here the CDR3 DNA reads TGTGCCAGCAGGGGGACAGTCGAAGGAGGCACTGAAGCTTTCTTT. The full variable domain, completed using reference TRBV2 and TRBJ1-1, is EPEVTQTPSHQVTQMGQEVILRCVPISNHLYFYWYRQILGQKVEFLVSFYNNEISEKSEIFDDQFSVERPDGSNFTLKIRSTKLEDSAMYFCASRGTVEGGTEAFFGQGTRLTVV.

This clone was counted ten times or more. CDR3 sequence: CASSLRTGGGTDTQYF. CDR3 nucleotide sequence: TGTGCCAGCAGTCTCAGGACGGGAGGTGGCACAGATACGCAGTATTTT. V is TRBV3-1 (or the pseudogene TRBV3-2) and J is TRBJ2-3, with TRBD2 identical over 7 bases. Germline values: CDR1 LGHDT, CDR2 YNNKEL (reference sequence). The CDR3 totals 16 residues. The V and J ends lost 6 bases and 1 base, in that order; junction bases with no gene match: 10.

This sequence joins TRBV5-1 and TRBJ1-3; tentatively, D is TRBD1 (6 bases). This CDR3 spans 16 amino acids. V was pared by 0 bases and J by 4 bases, with 14 bases between. Germline loops: CDR1 SGHRS, CDR2 YFSETQ. The CDR3 loop is CASSLALTGNGNTIYF. The CDR3 DNA is TGCGCCAGCAGCTTGGCCCTCACAGGGAACGGAAACACCATATATTTT.

The genes are TRBV3-1 (or the pseudogene TRBV3-2) and TRBJ2-1; maybe TRBD1 (6 bases). Per the germline V gene, CDR1 is LGHDT and CDR2 is YNNKEL (reference sequence). The CDR3 is made up of 16 amino acids. V lost 3 bases and J lost 2, with 14 bases in between. CDR3 sequence reads: CASSHGMGAAYNEQFF. CDR3 DNA sequence: TGTGCCAGCAGCCACGGAATGGGGGCCGCCTACAATGAGCAGTTCTTC.

The chain couples TRBV5-4 to TRBJ1-1; the D gene is possibly TRBD1 (5 bases). CDR1 and CDR2 from the germline V gene are SGHNT and YYREEE (reference sequence). Trimming stripped 1 base from V and 0 bases from J, with 7 bases between. This CDR3 region has 14 residues. DNA for the CDR3: TGTGCCAGCAGCTTGCAGGGAATGAACACTGAAGCTTTCTTT. It codes for CASSLQGMNTEAFF. The whole variable domain, remainder taken from reference TRBV5-4 and TRBJ1-1, is ETGVTQSPTHLIKTRGQQVTLRCSSQSGHNTVSWYQQALGQGPQFIFQYYREEENGRGNFPPRFSGLQFPNYSSELNVNALELDDSALYLCASSLQGMNTEAFFGQGTRLTVV.

The J gene is TRBJ2-1, the V gene TRBV19; 11 positions agree with TRBD2. Germline lookup yields CDR1 LNHDA and CDR2 SQIVND (reference sequence). The V and J ends lost 1 base and 1 base, in that order; junction bases with no gene match: 12. The CDR3 sequence is 20 residues long. CDR3 DNA sequence: TGTGCCAGTAGTATAGGCGGTGTAGCGGGGGGGCGTAGGTCCTACAATGAGCAGTTCTTC. It translates to CASSIGGVAGGRRSYNEQFF.

V is TRBV13 and J is TRBJ1-6; 8 positions agree with TRBD1. CDR1 and CDR2 (germline): PRHDT, FYEKMQ (reference sequence). Germline trimming cut 5 bases from V and 9 bases from J; bases unmatched to any gene: 12. The CDR3 sequence is 16 residues long. The CDR3 DNA is TGTGCCAGCAGCCCGTCTAGGACAGGGAGGGGTTCACCCCTCCACTTT. As protein: CASSPSRTGRGSPLHF.

This clone was seen more than once but under ten times. V gene TRBV10-2 combines with J gene TRBJ2-7; D may be TRBD1 (6 bases). The CDR3 extends over 13 amino acids. Germline CDR1 reads WSHSY; CDR2 reads SAAADI. Trimming removed 6 bases at V and 3 bases at J, with 12 bases between. CDR3 sequence (DNA): TGCGCCAGCAGCCTTGACAGGTTCTACGAGCAGTACTTC. Its translation: CASSLDRFYEQYF.

The table lists this clone with a count of one. The chain joins TRBV30 to TRBJ2-2; 8 bases align to TRBD2. The CDR3 loop spans 12 amino acids. CDR1 and CDR2 (germline): GTSNPN, SVGIG (reference sequence). V shed 7 bases and J 9 bases; nucleotides not matched to a gene: 7. The CDR3 nucleotides are TGTGCCTCGGACGCGGGGGGCAGGGAGCTGTTTTTT. Translating it yields CASDAGGRELFF.

V gene TRBV6-6 combines with J gene TRBJ2-1; TRBD2 matches at 9 bases. V was clipped by 6 bases and J by 6 bases; unmatched bases: 9. Germline V gives CDR1 MNHNY, CDR2 SVGAGI (reference sequence). The CDR3 has 15 residues. The CDR3 nucleotides read TGTGCCAGCAGCACGGGGACTAGCAGGGGCAATGAGCAGTTCTTC. Its protein product is CASSTGTSRGNEQFF.

The chain recombines TRBV19 with TRBJ1-1; TRBD1 might be the D (5 bases). The CDR3 spans 15 residues. Germline values: CDR1 LNHDA, CDR2 SQIVND (reference sequence). Deletions cut 1 base from V and 1 base from J, with 10 bases between. The CDR3 region is CASSIVPRANTEAFF. The DNA of the CDR3 is TGTGCCAGTAGTATAGTGCCCAGGGCGAACACTGAAGCTTTCTTT.

In its sample, this clone was seen a few times. The chain uses TRBV2 and TRBJ1-4; 9 nucleotides align to TRBD1. CDR3 length equals 15 residues. CDR1 SNHLY and CDR2 FYNNEI come from the germline V gene. V lost 5 bases, J lost 7 bases, and 8 bases stayed unmatched. CDR3 residues: CASSKNRGPGEKLFF. The CDR3 bases are TGTGCCAGCAGTAAAAACAGGGGGCCGGGTGAAAAACTGTTTTTT.

The V and J genes are TRBV7-9 and TRBJ1-1, with 7 positions matching TRBD1. This CDR3 is built from 15 residues. V shed 5 bases, J shed 0 bases, and the junction held 6 bases outside the gene matches. Germline loops: CDR1 SEHNR, CDR2 FQNEAQ (reference sequence). The DNA of the CDR3 is TGTGCCAGCAGCGGCGGGACAGTCATGAACACTGAAGCTTTCTTT. It codes for CASSGGTVMNTEAFF.

The gene calls are TRBV5-1 and TRBJ1-2; D is ambiguous. The CDR3 length is 13 residues. CDR1 SGHRS and CDR2 YFSETQ come from the germline V gene. Trimming shortened V by 7 bases and J by 1 base, and 11 bases separated the two germline ends. In DNA form, the CDR3 reads TGCGCCAGCCGAGGAGTTCTTAACTATGGCTACACCTTC. Its protein product is CASRGVLNYGYTF. Full variable domain (rest looked up from reference TRBV5-1 and TRBJ1-2): KAGVTQTPRYLIKTRGQQVTLSCSPISGHRSVSWYQQTPGQGLQFLFEYFSETQRNKGNFPGRFSGRQFSNSRSEMNVSTLELGDSALYLCASRGVLNYGYTFGSGTRLTVV.